This TCR beta chain was identified during a study of OX40 agonist ivuxolimab in advanced cancers. General notes on the study: Ivuxolimab, which targeted the costimulatory receptor OX40 (CD134), was an agonistic, fully human IgG2 monoclonal antibody. The purpose of peripheral TCRbeta sequencing was to test whether ivuxolimab changed TCR sequence diversity and led to clonal T-cell expansion. In the dose-escalation cohort, around four fifths of patients were male, and the mean age was approximately 64 years, with a range of about 23 to 85. Of the roughly 50 dose-escalation patients, hepatocellular carcinoma was present in 19, melanoma in roughly 15, renal cell carcinoma in 9 and head and neck cancer in 9. Partial responses occurred in three dose-escalation patients, of whom one had hepatocellular carcinoma and two had cutaneous melanoma. Patients were allowed to have had prior anti-PD-1, anti-PD-L1 or anti-CTLA-4 therapy, and around 37% of the dose-escalation patients had previously received checkpoint inhibitors. The paper covers the monotherapy dose-escalation part of the phase I ivuxolimab trial, which included N of about 50 patients. Intravenous ivuxolimab was administered to patients every 2 weeks at six dose levels: 0.01, 0.1, 0.3, 1.5, 3 and 10 mg/kg. Results the study describes overall, beyond this receptor: Antigen specificity was not determined for the clonally expanded peripheral T cells. After ivuxolimab, more expanded clones were found on average in CD8+ T cells than in CD4+ T cells. At doses of 0.1 to 3.0 mg/kg, clonal expansion of both CD4+ and CD8+ T cells in blood was seen between baseline and week 6. Low levels of normalized T-cell clonal expansion were also seen in some nonresponding patients. In the 0.1-3.0 mg/kg groups, partial responders had among the lowest normalized peripheral clonal expansion, particularly in CD8+ T cells.

Patients with autoimmune disease history or receiving systemic immunosuppression were excluded from the trial. Peripheral blood for TCR sequencing was collected from all dose cohorts at baseline, on cycle 4 day 1, and on cycle 7 day 1. Samples were obtained from an open-label, multicenter, first-in-human phase I dose-escalation trial of ivuxolimab. Adults with locally advanced or metastatic melanoma, renal cell, hepatocellular, or head and neck squamous cell carcinoma were enrolled in the trial. CD4+ and CD8+ T cells were sorted separately from peripheral blood before TCR sequencing. Genomic DNA was extracted from sorted cells for sequencing of the TCRbeta CDR3 region. The immunoSEQ Assay was used to sequence the TCRbeta CDR3 regions. TCRdb stores this immuneACCESS table with in-frame sequences only. Part of the clones is absent; in the studies checked, under half of the shortfall reflects unresolved V genes, and no reason is known for the rest. The sample table records tens of thousands of clones; roughly 84% of these occur just once. About 8% of the sample lies in the top ten.

In the germline V gene (reference sequence), CDR1 corresponds to GTSNPN and CDR2 to SVGIG. The trim is 0 bases for V and 3 bases for J, with a gap of 11 bases between the germline ends. From the cysteine through the phenylalanine, the CDR3 covers 14 amino acids. CDR3 DNA only is kept here, 42 bases in frame from base 1. Details on this clone: What this receptor recognizes is not known. No base quality values were provided; no much bigger clone lies one nucleotide off.

The sequence joins TRBV30 to TRBJ1-1; TRBD1 is a possible D gene, resting on 6 matching bases. The sequencing here drew on CD4+ or CD8+ T cells sorted from blood, taken in a trial of the OX40 agonist ivuxolimab. The sequence was obtained from an adult with an advanced solid tumor such as melanoma, head and neck, liver or kidney cancer. The CDR3 region reads CAWSVTQGYTEAFF. The DNA is TGTGCCTGGAGTGTAACACAGGGATACACTGAAGCTTTCTTT.